Here is one T cell receptor (beta chain) with its context. In its sample, this clonotype was seen many times. The antigen it binds to is not known. It has no much larger one-base neighbor in the sample; base qualities were not kept. Ophthalmopathy patients had moderately to severely active disease, Clinical Activity Score of at least 3, NOSPECS grade of at least 4, and duration under 3 months. Any patient with an uncontrolled infection, another autoimmune disease, pregnancy or lactation was excluded. Diagnoses relied on clinical symptoms, serum thyroxine and TRAb, thyroid ultrasound and orbital computed tomography. PBMCs were isolated from 8 to 10 ml of fresh peripheral blood by Ficoll-Paque density gradient centrifugation. Total RNA was extracted with Trizol reagent, and quality was checked on an Agilent 2100 Bioanalyzer. The TCR beta CDR3 regions were amplified from the RNA transcripts. The first round of RT-PCR for the TCR CDR3 was performed with the HTBI primer set and the Qiagen OneStep RT-PCR kit. The libraries were constructed in a second round of multiplex PCR and then size-selected and purified. The libraries were sequenced on an Illumina HiSeq2000 using paired-end 100 bp reads. The paper's data handling went like this. SOAPnuke was used to process the raw data, throwing out any read that contained adapters or uncalled bases, had a mean Phred below 15, or lacked an exact constant-primer or identifier match. COPE v1.2.5 was used to merge high-quality paired reads, and clonotypes were defined as unique nucleotide sequences. MiTCR v1.1 was used to align clonotypes to the IMGT TRBV, TRBD and TRBJ reference segments. The analysis was restricted to V-J combinations with a frequency above 0.0001, which together covered roughly 99% of the repertoires. A TCS score was defined as the ratio of F50 (clonal expansion) to E x V (chaos), with BLOSUM62-based TCRdist applied between CDR3 peptides within each V-J. Welch's t-statistics and random forest reduced roughly 540 V-J features to around 14, which were used in a naive Bayes classifier (R e1071). The public reads were quality trimmed at Q25 with fastp and then assembled into clones with MiXCR by TCRdb, keeping productive beta chains. Each record represents a unique CDR3 protein, reported with the most common genes and DNA among its rows. These V and J calls are TCRdb output, not the study's own analysis. In all, the sample holds fewer than 350,000 distinct CDR3 sequences, and around 20% of those were seen once. The top ten constitute about 40% of the sample.

The CDR3 contains 16 residues, cysteine and phenylalanine counted. The kept DNA is CDR3 alone, 48 bases in frame from the first base. Relative to germline, V is missing 3 bases and J is missing 9 bases, with 14 bases of the junction outside any gene match. Looking up the germline V gene yields CDR1 KGHSH and CDR2 LQKENI. This specimen belongs to a study of T cells in Graves' hyperthyroidism and ophthalmopathy (dated by TCRdb to between 2017 and 2020). Some background on the complete study: Peripheral blood samples were taken at the time of initial diagnosis, prior to any treatment. A discovery cohort of about a hundred patients, approximately 45 with Graves' ophthalmopathy and 57 with stable Graves' hyperthyroidism, was used to find distinguishing TCR V-J signatures. An independent validation cohort of 18 to 20 hyperthyroidism patients and about 15 patients who later progressed to ophthalmopathy tested prospective prediction of ophthalmopathy. The approximately 90 discovery patients were divided at random into training and test sets in a 7:3 ratio. In addition, the study compared T-cell repertoires in thyroid tissue and in blood from five or six Graves' hyperthyroidism patients. After blood sampling, hyperthyroidism patients were treated with methimazole at a starting dose of 30 mg daily, and ophthalmopathy patients were treated with high-dose intravenous methylprednisolone. TCR Vbeta CDR3 sequencing of roughly 140 peripheral blood samples (roughly 43 ophthalmopathy, about 80 hyperthyroidism and around 17 progressor patients) is reported in the paper.

Paper-wide results and their limitations: In validation, the model predicted progression to ophthalmopathy with approximately 69% sensitivity and less than 75% specificity, a median of 6.5 months before onset. Sample size was not statistically predetermined, and blinding of investigators to group allocation was not performed. A model built on a 13 V-J signature distinguished ophthalmopathy from stable hyperthyroidism, reaching roughly 88% sensitivity and about 81% specificity in cross-validation and 80%/75% in testing. Most expanded thyroid clonotypes (frequency above 0.001) were also detected in blood, a finding suggesting that blood repertoires may reflect thyroid immune responses.

The receptor was derived from a man aged 50 or older with Graves' ophthalmopathy. Specimen: blood. The chain is encoded by TRBV18 joined to TRBJ1-5, with 7 junctional bases fitting TRBD1. CDR3 sequence: CASSPAEWDSGWPQHF. DNA sequence: TGTGCCAGCTCACCGGCCGAGTGGGACAGCGGATGGCCCCAGCATTTT.